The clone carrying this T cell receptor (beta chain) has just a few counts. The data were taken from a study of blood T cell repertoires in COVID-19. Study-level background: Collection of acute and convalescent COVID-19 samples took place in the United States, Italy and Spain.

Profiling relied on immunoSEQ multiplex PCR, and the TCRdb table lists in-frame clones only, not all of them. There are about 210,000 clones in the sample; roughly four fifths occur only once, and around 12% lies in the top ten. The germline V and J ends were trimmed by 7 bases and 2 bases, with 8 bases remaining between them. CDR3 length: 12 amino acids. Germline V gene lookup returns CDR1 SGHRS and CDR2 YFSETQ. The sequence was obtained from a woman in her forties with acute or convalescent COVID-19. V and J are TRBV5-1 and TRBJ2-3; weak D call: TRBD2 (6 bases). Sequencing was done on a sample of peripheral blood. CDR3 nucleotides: TGCGCCAGCGGGGGGTTCACAGATACGCAGTATTTT. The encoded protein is CASGGFTDTQYF.